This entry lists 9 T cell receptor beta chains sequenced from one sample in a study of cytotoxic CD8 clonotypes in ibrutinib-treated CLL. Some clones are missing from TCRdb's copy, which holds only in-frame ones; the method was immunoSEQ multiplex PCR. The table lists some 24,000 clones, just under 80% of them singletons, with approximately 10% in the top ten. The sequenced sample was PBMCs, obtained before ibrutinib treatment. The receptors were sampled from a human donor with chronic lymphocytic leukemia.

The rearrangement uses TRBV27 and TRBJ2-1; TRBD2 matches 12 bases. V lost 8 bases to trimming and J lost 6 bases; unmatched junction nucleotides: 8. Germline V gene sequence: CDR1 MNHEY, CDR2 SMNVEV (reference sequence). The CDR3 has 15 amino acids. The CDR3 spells CASRGLAGYRNEQFF. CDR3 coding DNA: TGTGCCAGCCGGGGACTAGCGGGTTATCGCAATGAGCAGTTCTTC.

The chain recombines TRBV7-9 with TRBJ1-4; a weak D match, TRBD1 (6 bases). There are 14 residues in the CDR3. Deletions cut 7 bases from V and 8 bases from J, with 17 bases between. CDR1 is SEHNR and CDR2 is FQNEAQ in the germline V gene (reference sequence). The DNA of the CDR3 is TGTGCCAGCACCACGGACAGTTCATTCGAAAAACTGTTTTTT. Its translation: CASTTDSSFEKLFF.

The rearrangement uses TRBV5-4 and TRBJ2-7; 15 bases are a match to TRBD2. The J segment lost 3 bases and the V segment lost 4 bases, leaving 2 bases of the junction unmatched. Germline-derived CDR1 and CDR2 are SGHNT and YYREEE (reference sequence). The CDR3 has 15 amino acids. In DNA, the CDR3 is TGTGCCAGCAGCGAGGGACTAGCGGGAGGCTACGAGCAGTACTTC. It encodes CASSEGLAGGYEQYF.

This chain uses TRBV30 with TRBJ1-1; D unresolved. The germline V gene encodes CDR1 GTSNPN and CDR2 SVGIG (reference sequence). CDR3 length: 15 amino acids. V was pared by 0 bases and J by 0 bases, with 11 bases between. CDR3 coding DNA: TGTGCCTGGAGTGTACCCTTCTCATTGAACACTGAAGCTTTCTTT. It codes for CAWSVPFSLNTEAFF.

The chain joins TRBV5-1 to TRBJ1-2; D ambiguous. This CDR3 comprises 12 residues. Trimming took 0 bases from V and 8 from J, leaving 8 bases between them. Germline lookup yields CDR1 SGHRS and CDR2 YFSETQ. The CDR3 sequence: CASSLGGSGYTF. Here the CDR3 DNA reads TGCGCCAGCAGCTTGGGGGGATCCGGCTACACCTTC.

CDR3 sequence (DNA): TGTGCCAGCAGTTCTCTAGCCACCGGGGAGCTGTTTTTT. Protein: CASSSLATGELFF. V gene TRBV6-6 combines with J gene TRBJ2-2; TRBD2 is a possible D gene (5 bases). This CDR3 region has 13 residues. Per the germline V gene, CDR1 is MNHNY and CDR2 is SVGAGI (reference sequence). V lost 4 bases, J lost 4 bases, and 7 bases lay in between.

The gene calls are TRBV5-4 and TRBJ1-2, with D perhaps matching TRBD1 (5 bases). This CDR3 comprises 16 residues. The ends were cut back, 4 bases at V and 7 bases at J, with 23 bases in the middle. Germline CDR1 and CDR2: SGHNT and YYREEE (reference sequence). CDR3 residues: CASSPGGAGTKPGYTF. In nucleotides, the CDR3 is TGTGCCAGCAGCCCTGGAGGGGCAGGGACCAAACCTGGCTACACCTTC.

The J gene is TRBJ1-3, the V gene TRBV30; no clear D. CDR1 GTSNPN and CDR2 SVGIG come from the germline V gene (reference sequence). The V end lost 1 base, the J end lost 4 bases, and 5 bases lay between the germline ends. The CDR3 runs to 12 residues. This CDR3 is CAWSEWGNTIYF. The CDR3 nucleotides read TGTGCCTGGAGTGAGTGGGGAAACACCATATATTTT.

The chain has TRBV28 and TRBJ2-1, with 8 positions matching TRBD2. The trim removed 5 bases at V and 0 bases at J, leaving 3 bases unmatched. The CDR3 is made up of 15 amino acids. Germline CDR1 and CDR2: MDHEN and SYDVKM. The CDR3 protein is CASSTSGYSYNEQFF. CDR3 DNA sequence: TGTGCCAGCAGTACTAGCGGTTACTCCTACAATGAGCAGTTCTTC.